This T cell receptor beta chain is from a study of beta chain features in type 1 diabetes. Regarding the study as a whole: Insertions were fewer and deletions more numerous at VDJ junctions in type 1 diabetes patients.

This clone was seen a handful of times. Antigen: not known. Sequenced material consisted of expressed TCRB transcripts (all of the isolated RNA was reverse transcribed). The table came from immunoSEQ multiplex PCR; TCRdb's copy has only in-frame clones and leaves some out. Of about 620,000 clones in the sample, 15% to 18% were seen once. J gave up 5 bases and V 5 bases, and 4 bases lay outside the gene matches. CDR3 length: 13 residues. Germline-derived CDR1 and CDR2 are KGHSH and LQKENI. The sequence was obtained from a young man in good health. The V and J genes are TRBV18 and TRBJ2-5; 8 bases agree with TRBD2. Sequenced: naive CD4+ T cells from blood. The CDR3 region is CASSYSGTETQYF. CDR3 DNA: TGTGCCAGCTCATATAGCGGGACGGAGACCCAGTACTTC.